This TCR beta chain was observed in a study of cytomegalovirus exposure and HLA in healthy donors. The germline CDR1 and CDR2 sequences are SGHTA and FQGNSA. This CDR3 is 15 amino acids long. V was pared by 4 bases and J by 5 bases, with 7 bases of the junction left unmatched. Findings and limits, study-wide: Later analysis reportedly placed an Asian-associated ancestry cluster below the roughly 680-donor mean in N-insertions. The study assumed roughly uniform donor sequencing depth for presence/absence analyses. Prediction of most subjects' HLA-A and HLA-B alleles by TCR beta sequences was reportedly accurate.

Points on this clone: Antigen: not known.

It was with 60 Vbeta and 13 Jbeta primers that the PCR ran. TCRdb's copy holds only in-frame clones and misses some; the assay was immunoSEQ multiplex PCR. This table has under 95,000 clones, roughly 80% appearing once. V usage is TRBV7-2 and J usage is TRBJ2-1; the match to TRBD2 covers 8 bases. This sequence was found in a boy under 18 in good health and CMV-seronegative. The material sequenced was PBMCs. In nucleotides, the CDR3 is TGTGCCAGCAGCTCACGGGCTAGCGGGCACAATGAGCAGTTCTTC. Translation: CASSSRASGHNEQFF.